Listed below are T cell receptor beta chains from one sample, sequenced in a study of blood T cells in healthy people across ages. TCRdb reprocessed the 5' RACE reads with MiXCR, giving one entry per CDR3 protein. Among about a million distinct CDR3 sequences listed, roughly 50% were seen once. The sample was blood. These receptor sequences come from a man aged 30 to 45 in good health. Each CDR3 is given with its conserved first and last residue. D genes are given only for firm matches. Expanded clones get a size class; other rows say once, few or many, or leave the size out.

D: -
size: -
length: 13
V: TRBV24-1
J: TRBJ2-3
CDR3: CATGWGSTDTQYF
DNA: TGTGCCACTGGATGGGGAAGCACAGATACGCAGTATTTT

D: TRBD2
size: once
length: 20
V: TRBV7-9
J: TRBJ2-3
CDR3: CASSTGTSGATDLHTDTQYF
DNA: TGTGCCAGCAGCACTGGGACTAGCGGGGCCACAGACCTTCACACAGATACGCAGTATTTT

D: -
size: -
length: 17
V: TRBV7-9
J: TRBJ2-6
CDR3: CASSLAPDSSGANVLTF
DNA: TGTGCCAGCAGCTTAGCGCCCGACAGCTCTGGGGCCAACGTCCTGACTTTC

D: -
size: few
length: 13
V: TRBV27
J: TRBJ1-5
CDR3: CASSLYEGQPQHF
DNA: TGTGCCAGCAGTTTATATGAAGGGCAGCCCCAGCATTTT

D: -
size: -
length: 16
V: TRBV11-2
J: TRBJ1-2
CDR3: CASSSRQALANYGYTF
DNA: TGTGCCAGCAGCTCGCGACAGGCACTAGCTAACTATGGCTACACCTTC

D: TRBD1
size: -
length: 15
V: TRBV5-1
J: TRBJ1-4
CDR3: CASSLSHRGDEKLFF
DNA: TGCGCCAGCAGCTTATCACACAGGGGCGATGAAAAACTGTTTTTT

D: -
size: few
length: 12
V: TRBV3-1
J: TRBJ2-5
CDR3: CASSQDAETQYF
DNA: TGTGCCAGCAGCCAAGATGCGGAGACCCAGTACTTC

D: -
size: few
length: 12
V: TRBV5-1
J: TRBJ2-7
CDR3: CASSSWTLEQYF
DNA: TGCGCCAGCAGCTCTTGGACTCTTGAGCAGTACTTC

D: -
size: -
length: 13
V: TRBV4-1
J: TRBJ2-3
CDR3: CASSRDNTDTQYF
DNA: TGCGCCAGCAGCCGGGACAACACAGATACGCAGTATTTT

D: -
size: -
length: 15
V: TRBV28
J: TRBJ2-7
CDR3: CASSLETSRSYEQYF
DNA: TGTGCCAGCAGTTTAGAGACTAGTCGCTCCTACGAGCAGTACTTC

D: -
size: once
length: 15
V: TRBV24-1
J: TRBJ2-6
CDR3: CATSPGGSGANVLTF
DNA: TGTGCCACCAGTCCAGGTGGCTCTGGGGCCAACGTCCTGACTTTC

D: -
size: -
length: 12
V: TRBV7-9
J: TRBJ2-1
CDR3: CASSWGTSEQFF
DNA: TGTGCCAGCAGCTGGGGAACAAGTGAGCAGTTCTTC

D: -
size: -
length: 16
V: TRBV20-1
J: TRBJ2-2
CDR3: CSAKGGRGVLTGELFF
DNA: TGCAGTGCCAAAGGCGGCAGGGGAGTTCTCACCGGGGAGCTGTTTTTT

D: TRBD1
size: -
length: 14
V: TRBV5-1
J: TRBJ1-2
CDR3: CASSPAGQGDGYTF
DNA: TGCGCCAGCAGCCCGGCGGGACAGGGGGACGGCTACACCTTC

D: -
size: few
length: 13
V: TRBV5-1
J: TRBJ2-7
CDR3: CASSLGLEGEQYF
DNA: TGCGCCAGCAGCTTGGGACTAGAGGGCGAGCAGTACTTC

D: TRBD2
size: -
length: 14
V: TRBV11-2
J: TRBJ2-5
CDR3: CASRNGRYQETQYF
DNA: TGTGCCAGTCGGAACGGGAGGTACCAAGAGACCCAGTACTTC

D: -
size: -
length: 16
V: TRBV3-1
J: TRBJ1-5
CDR3: CASSQDVADSNQPQHF
DNA: TGTGCCAGCAGCCAAGATGTAGCGGATAGCAATCAGCCCCAGCATTTT

D: TRBD2
size: -
length: 16
V: TRBV3-1
J: TRBJ2-5
CDR3: CASSQRLAGGSETQYF
DNA: TGTGCCAGCAGCCAAAGACTAGCGGGGGGATCGGAGACCCAGTACTTC

D: -
size: -
length: 21
V: TRBV6-2/TRBV6-3
J: TRBJ2-1
CDR3: CASSYSSLAVERLVLYNEQFF
DNA: TGTGCCAGCAGTTACTCCAGTCTTGCCGTAGAACGACTAGTGCTCTACAATGAGCAGTTCTTC

D: -
size: -
length: 15
V: TRBV11-3
J: TRBJ2-2
CDR3: CASSSWDLDTGELFF
DNA: TGTGCCAGCAGCTCTTGGGACTTGGACACCGGGGAGCTGTTTTTT

D: TRBD2
size: -
length: 14
V: TRBV9
J: TRBJ2-5
CDR3: CASSAAGGRETQYF
DNA: TGTGCCAGCAGCGCAGCGGGGGGAAGGGAGACCCAGTACTTC

D: -
size: few
length: 14
V: TRBV27
J: TRBJ2-7
CDR3: CASSLRALFYEQYF
DNA: TGTGCCAGCAGTTTAAGGGCCCTTTTCTACGAGCAGTACTTC

D: -
size: -
length: 15
V: TRBV6-5
J: TRBJ2-7
CDR3: CASSYSFTGPYEQYF
DNA: TGTGCCAGCAGTTACTCCTTCACAGGCCCCTACGAGCAGTACTTC

D: TRBD1
size: -
length: 13
V: TRBV20-1
J: TRBJ2-3
CDR3: CSERGGQTDTQYF
DNA: TGCAGTGAGCGAGGGGGACAGACAGATACGCAGTATTTT

D: TRBD2
size: few
length: 18
V: TRBV12-3/TRBV12-4
J: TRBJ2-3
CDR3: CASSALAGGPLGTDTQYF
DNA: TGTGCCAGCAGTGCACTAGCGGGGGGCCCATTAGGCACAGATACGCAGTATTTT

D: -
size: -
length: 17
V: TRBV2
J: TRBJ2-7
CDR3: CASSALGRTLISYEQYF
DNA: TGTGCCAGCAGTGCCCTCGGCAGGACCCTAATATCCTACGAGCAGTACTTC

D: TRBD2
size: -
length: 12
V: TRBV29-1
J: TRBJ2-3
CDR3: CSFAGVQDTQYF
DNA: TGCAGCTTCGCGGGGGTTCAGGATACGCAGTATTTT

D: TRBD1
size: -
length: 16
V: TRBV7-2
J: TRBJ1-5
CDR3: CASSLVAGGSNQPQHF
DNA: TGTGCCAGCAGCTTAGTGGCAGGGGGTAGCAATCAGCCCCAGCATTTT

D: -
size: -
length: 15
V: TRBV2
J: TRBJ1-4
CDR3: CASAGPGTTNEKLFF
DNA: TGTGCCAGCGCTGGACCCGGGACAACTAATGAAAAACTGTTTTTT

D: -
size: few
length: 16
V: TRBV7-2
J: TRBJ2-1
CDR3: CASSLGPASTYNEQFF
DNA: TGTGCCAGCAGCTTAGGGCCGGCGTCGACCTACAATGAGCAGTTCTTC

D: -
size: -
length: 14
V: TRBV4-2
J: TRBJ1-2
CDR3: CASSQERDWYGYTF
DNA: TGTGCCAGCAGCCAAGAAAGGGATTGGTATGGCTACACCTTC

D: -
size: -
length: 15
V: TRBV28
J: TRBJ2-5
CDR3: CASSPLRDYSYGQYF
DNA: TGTGCCAGCAGCCCTTTAAGGGATTACTCCTACGGGCAGTACTTC

D: TRBD1
size: few
length: 15
V: TRBV20-1
J: TRBJ1-5
CDR3: CSATQGAGSNQPQHF
DNA: TGCAGTGCTACTCAGGGGGCTGGTAGCAATCAGCCCCAGCATTTT

D: TRBD1
size: -
length: 14
V: TRBV20-1
J: TRBJ1-4
CDR3: CSAADRVPDEKLFF
DNA: TGCAGTGCCGCAGACAGGGTTCCCGATGAAAAACTGTTTTTT

D: -
size: -
length: 13
V: TRBV29-1
J: TRBJ2-5
CDR3: CSVERAPQETQYF
DNA: TGCAGCGTTGAACGGGCTCCCCAAGAGACCCAGTACTTC

D: TRBD1
size: few
length: 13
V: TRBV4-1
J: TRBJ2-5
CDR3: CATAQTGKETQYF
DNA: TGCGCCACCGCTCAGACAGGGAAAGAGACCCAGTACTTC

D: -
size: -
length: 13
V: TRBV20-1
J: TRBJ2-1
CDR3: CSALWSSYNEQFF
DNA: TGCAGTGCTTTGTGGTCGTCCTACAATGAGCAGTTCTTC

D: -
size: -
length: 15
V: TRBV4-1
J: TRBJ1-6
CDR3: CASSQEWAENSPLHF
DNA: TGCGCCAGCAGCCAAGAATGGGCCGAAAATTCACCCCTCCACTTT

D: TRBD2
size: few
length: 13
V: TRBV4-1
J: TRBJ2-5
CDR3: CASAQDQAGEQYF
DNA: TGCGCCAGCGCCCAGGATCAGGCGGGGGAGCAGTACTTC

D: -
size: once
length: 15
V: TRBV29-1
J: TRBJ2-7
CDR3: CSVAGGSGPSYEQYF
DNA: TGCAGCGTGGCTGGGGGATCGGGACCCTCCTACGAGCAGTACTTC

D: TRBD2
size: few
length: 15
V: TRBV5-1
J: TRBJ2-1
CDR3: CASIELAGGPNEQFF
DNA: TGCGCCAGCATCGAACTAGCGGGGGGGCCTAATGAGCAGTTCTTC

D: -
size: -
length: 13
V: TRBV20-1
J: TRBJ2-3
CDR3: CSAFLPGANTQYF
DNA: TGCAGTGCTTTTCTCCCCGGGGCCAATACGCAGTATTTT

D: -
size: many
length: 14
V: TRBV29-1
J: TRBJ2-3
CDR3: CSVGTWTGTDTQYF
DNA: TGCAGCGTGGGCACCTGGACGGGCACAGATACGCAGTATTTT

D: -
size: few
length: 15
V: TRBV18
J: TRBJ2-5
CDR3: CASSLDFGQQETQYF
DNA: TGTGCCAGCTCTCTTGACTTTGGGCAGCAAGAGACCCAGTACTTC

D: -
size: -
length: 11
V: TRBV6-2/TRBV6-3
J: TRBJ2-7
CDR3: CASRRLYEQYF
DNA: TGTGCCAGCAGACGTCTATACGAGCAGTACTTC

D: TRBD2
size: few
length: 15
V: TRBV9
J: TRBJ2-5
CDR3: CASSVSAGDQETQYF
DNA: TGTGCCAGCAGCGTAAGTGCGGGGGACCAAGAGACCCAGTACTTC